A single sample gave rise to the 14 T cell receptor beta chains below, sequenced in a study of blood T cell repertoires in COVID-19. Sequencing was performed with immunoSEQ multiplex PCR; in TCRdb, only in-frame clones are kept and a portion is missing. The sample contains 50,000 to 65,000 clones, more than 75% of which appear only once. Sequencing was performed on peripheral blood. These TCRs come from a woman in her fifties or sixties with acute or convalescent COVID-19.

A few counts support this clone. The J gene is TRBJ1-1, the V gene TRBV10-3; 7 bases map to TRBD1. The CDR3 runs 14 residues. Germline CDR1 ENHRY, CDR2 SYGVKD. The V gene end was trimmed by 6 bases and the J gene end by 0 bases; junction bases not matched to a gene: 4. The CDR3 is CAIRGDSLNTEAFF. In DNA form, the CDR3 reads TGTGCCATCAGGGGGGACAGCTTGAACACTGAAGCTTTCTTT.

The CDR3 spells CASSRRRTGSPLHF. The CDR3 DNA reads TGTGCCAGCAGCCGCAGAAGGACAGGGTCACCCCTCCACTTT. The J gene is TRBJ1-6, the V gene TRBV14; 8 positions agree with TRBD1. The CDR3 length is 14 residues. Germline loops: CDR1 SGHDN, CDR2 FVKESK. The V segment lost 4 bases and the J segment 10 bases; nucleotides outside the gene matches: 6.

This clone was observed a handful of times. CDR3 residues: CASSQVLDEQFF. Here the CDR3 DNA reads TGCGCCAGCAGCCAAGTTCTAGATGAGCAGTTCTTC. V usage is TRBV4-1 and J usage is TRBJ2-1; no definite D call. Trimming removed 1 base from V and 8 bases from J, with 6 bases in between. The CDR3 runs to 12 residues. Germline loops: CDR1 MGHRA, CDR2 YSYEKL.

The chain uses TRBV9 and TRBJ1-1; 9 bases align to TRBD1. V trimming: 3 bases; J trimming: 6 bases; junction bases outside the gene matches: 3. Looked up from germline, CDR1 is SGDLS and CDR2 is YYNGEE. The CDR3 sequence is 13 residues long. The DNA for the CDR3 is TGTGCCAGCAGCGAGGGACAGGGCGCTGAAGCTTTCTTT. Protein sequence: CASSEGQGAEAFF. The full variable domain, with the rest looked up from reference TRBV9 and TRBJ1-1, is DSGVTQTPKHLITATGQRVTLRCSPRSGDLSVYWYQQSLDQGLQFLIQYYNGEERAKGNILERFSAQQFPDLHSELNLSSLELGDSALYFCASSEGQGAEAFFGQGTRLTVV.

V is TRBV10-3 and J is TRBJ1-1; TRBD1 might be the D (5 bases). The V gene's germline CDR1 is ENHRY and CDR2 SYGVKD. Between the trimmed V and J ends, which lost 8 bases and 1 base, there was a span of 11 bases. The CDR3 has 13 residues. The CDR3 reads CAIAGQPNTEAFF. The CDR3 bases are TGTGCCATCGCTGGACAACCGAACACTGAAGCTTTCTTT.

The J gene is TRBJ2-3, the V gene TRBV3-1 (or the pseudogene TRBV3-2); 10 positions agree with TRBD1. The CDR3 loop spans 13 amino acids. Looked up from germline, CDR1 is LGHDT and CDR2 is YNNKEL (reference sequence). Here the CDR3 reads CSTGTGVTDTQYF. The CDR3 nucleotides are TGTTCCACCGGGACAGGGGTCACAGATACGCAGTATTTT.

The chain has TRBV21-1 and TRBJ1-5. TRBV21-1 is flagged as a pseudogene. This CDR3 has 15 residues. CDR3 nucleotide sequence: TGTGCCAGCAGGGCTCGGGGGTATAGCAATCAGCCCCAGCATTTT. It is translated as CASRARGYSNQPQHF.

The J gene is TRBJ2-1, the V gene TRBV5-1, with 7 positions matching TRBD2. The CDR3 extends over 15 amino acids. V was clipped by 3 bases and J by 7 bases; unmatched bases: 10. The germline gives CDR1 SGHRS, CDR2 YFSETQ. The CDR3: CASSSSGPGRNEQFF. The CDR3 bases are TGCGCCAGCAGCTCTTCAGGGCCCGGGAGGAATGAGCAGTTCTTC.

The chain has TRBV19 and TRBJ1-4; no definite D call. V was shortened by 8 bases and J by 0 bases, with 10 bases between the two germline ends. Germline V lookup: CDR1 LNHDA, CDR2 SQIVND (reference sequence). This CDR3 comprises 14 residues. In DNA form, the CDR3 reads TGTGCCAGTGCCCCTCGAGCAACTAATGAAAAACTGTTTTTT. Its protein product is CASAPRATNEKLFF.

The V and J genes are TRBV5-5 and TRBJ1-1; D call uncertain. V was shortened by 3 bases and J by 0 bases, with 21 bases between the two germline ends. The CDR3 is 18 residues long. Germline CDR1 and CDR2: SGHKS and YYEKEE (reference sequence). In DNA, the CDR3 is TGTGCCAGCAGCTCCGTGGGAGTAGCGGGGTGGATGAACACTGAAGCTTTCTTT. This encodes CASSSVGVAGWMNTEAFF.

This sequence joins TRBV2 and TRBJ2-3, with no clear D. V gave up 0 bases and J gave up 6 bases, with 10 bases separating them. The CDR3 consists of 14 residues. Germline V gene data show CDR1 as SNHLY and CDR2 as FYNNEI. The CDR3 DNA reads as TGTGCCAGCAGTGAAGCGCTTATGGAGGATACGCAGTATTTT. It codes for CASSEALMEDTQYF.

The chain is built from TRBV10-3 and TRBJ1-1, with 7 bases lining up with TRBD1. With V trimmed by 3 bases and J by 8 bases, 12 bases remained unmatched. CDR3 length equals 15 residues. The germline V gene has CDR1 ENHRY and CDR2 SYGVKD. CDR3 residues: CAISDTYRGGKEAFF. CDR3 coding DNA: TGTGCCATCAGTGATACGTACAGGGGCGGGAAAGAAGCTTTCTTT.

The chain carries TRBV7-2 and TRBJ2-3, with D possibly TRBD1 on 5 matching bases. This CDR3 contains 14 residues. V gave up 1 base and J gave up 8 bases, with 13 bases separating them. Germline V CDR1 and CDR2: SGHTA, FQGNSA. The CDR3 bases are TGTGCCAGCAGCTTAGGGCAGGGAATGGGTACGCAGTATTTT. Translation: CASSLGQGMGTQYF.

This rearrangement joins TRBV7-2 to TRBJ1-3, with D tentatively TRBD1 (6 bases). The V gene's germline CDR1 is SGHTA and CDR2 FQGNSA. Trimming took 5 bases from V and 0 from J, leaving 11 bases between them. This CDR3 region has 15 residues. CDR3: CASSVDSNSGNTIYF. The CDR3, as DNA: TGTGCCAGCAGCGTGGACAGTAACTCTGGAAACACCATATATTTT.